This T cell receptor (beta chain) was sequenced during a study of blood T cell repertoires in COVID-19. Study-wide background: COVID-19 samples, acute and convalescent, were from the United States, Italy and Spain.

The participants were between about 18 and 100 years old and came from 24 US areas. Cohort 3 recovered donors had two negative PCRs, clearance, or symptom resolution. Clones were read by immunoSEQ multiplex PCR, and TCRdb kept only the in-frame ones, dropping some. Of about 170,000 clones listed, 70% to 85% are singletons. This receptor was obtained from a man aged 45-65 years who had recovered from COVID-19. The material sequenced was PBMCs or T cells enriched from blood (not recorded which).

The chain's CDR3 is CASSPEYRGDGYTF. The CDR3 DNA is TGTGCCAGCAGTCCGGAATACAGGGGGGATGGCTACACCTTC. This chain uses TRBV6-6 with TRBJ1-2, with 8 positions matching TRBD1. Germline values: CDR1 MNHNY, CDR2 SVGAGI (reference sequence). V lost 5 bases and J lost 6; bases outside the gene matches: 8. This CDR3 spans 14 amino acids.